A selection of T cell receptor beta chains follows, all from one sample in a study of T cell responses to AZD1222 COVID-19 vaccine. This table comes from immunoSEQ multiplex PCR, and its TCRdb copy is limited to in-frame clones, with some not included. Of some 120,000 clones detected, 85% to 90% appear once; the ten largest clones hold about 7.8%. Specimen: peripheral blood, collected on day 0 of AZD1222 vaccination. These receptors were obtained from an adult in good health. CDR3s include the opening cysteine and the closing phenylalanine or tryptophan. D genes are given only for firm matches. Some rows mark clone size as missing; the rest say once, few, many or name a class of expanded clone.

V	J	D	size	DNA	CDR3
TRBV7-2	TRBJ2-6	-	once	TGTGCCAGCAGCTTAGTCGGGCAGAGCTCTGGGGCCAACGTCCTGACTTTC	CASSLVGQSSGANVLTF
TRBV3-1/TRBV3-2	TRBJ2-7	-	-	TGTGCCAGCAGCCAAGCGACAGGTCCCCACGAGCAGTACTTC	CASSQATGPHEQYF
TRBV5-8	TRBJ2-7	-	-	TGTGCCAGCAGCTTGTCCCCGGGCATCGGCGAGCAGTACTTC	CASSLSPGIGEQYF
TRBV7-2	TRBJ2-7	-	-	TGTGCCAGCAGCCCAACCTCAGGGTCCAACGAGCAGTACTTC	CASSPTSGSNEQYF
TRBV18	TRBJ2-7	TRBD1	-	TGTGCCAGCTCACCACCGCTCCGACAGGGGGGTGAACGCGAGCAGTACTTC	CASSPPLRQGGEREQYF
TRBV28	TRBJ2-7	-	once	TGTGCCAGTAACAGTGGCGCCTACGAGCAGTACTTC	CASNSGAYEQYF
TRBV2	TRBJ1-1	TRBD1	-	TGTGCCAGCCGTGGGACAGCCAACACTGAAGCTTTCTTT	CASRGTANTEAFF
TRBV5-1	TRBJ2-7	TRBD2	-	TGCGCCAGCAGCTTACTAGCGGGGGCCGGCGAGCAGTACTTC	CASSLLAGAGEQYF
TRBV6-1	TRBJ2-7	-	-	TGTGCCAGCAGCGCTGCGGGACCCCTGACCTACGAGCAGTACTTC	CASSAAGPLTYEQYF
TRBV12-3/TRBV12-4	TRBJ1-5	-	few	TGTGCCAGCAGTCTTGATCAGCAGCCCCAGCATTTT	CASSLDQQPQHF
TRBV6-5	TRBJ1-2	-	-	TGTGCCAGCAGTTACTCCCCTCCAGGTACCGGGTATGGCTACACCTTC	CASSYSPPGTGYGYTF
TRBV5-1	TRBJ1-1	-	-	TGCGCCAGCAGCGAGACAGAGGCGAACCCGAACACTGAAGCTTTCTTT	CASSETEANPNTEAFF
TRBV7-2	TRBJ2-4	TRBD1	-	TGTGCCAGCAGCCCGGAAGGGACAGGGTGGAACATTCAGTACTTC	CASSPEGTGWNIQYF
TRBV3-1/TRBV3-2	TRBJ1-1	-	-	TGTGCCAGCAGCCTCCAGGGGTTGAGTGAAGCTTTCTTT	CASSLQGLSEAFF
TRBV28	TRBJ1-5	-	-	TGTGCCAGCATGGCCCAGGGAAACAATCAGCCCCAGCATTTT	CASMAQGNNQPQHF
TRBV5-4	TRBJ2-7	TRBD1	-	TGTGCCAGCAGCCCGGGTGGACAGGGGGCGAGAGAGCAGTACTTC	CASSPGGQGAREQYF
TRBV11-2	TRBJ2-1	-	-	TGTGCCAGCGACCCCGGGGTACTCCTAGTCAATGAGCAGTTCTTC	CASDPGVLLVNEQFF
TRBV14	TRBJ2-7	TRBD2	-	TGTGCCAGCAGCCAAGATCGGACTAGCTCCTACGAGCAGTACTTC	CASSQDRTSSYEQYF
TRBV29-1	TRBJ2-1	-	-	TGCAGCGTCGCCGGGACGTTATACAATGAGCAGTTCTTC	CSVAGTLYNEQFF
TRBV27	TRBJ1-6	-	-	TGTGCCAGCAGTTTACAGGGACAACTGGGCAATTCACCCCTCCACTTT	CASSLQGQLGNSPLHF
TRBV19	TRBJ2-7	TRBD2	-	TGTGCCAGTAGTACCGGGTCCCCCGGGGGGTACTACGAGCAGTACTTC	CASSTGSPGGYYEQYF
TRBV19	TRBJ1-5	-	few	TGTGCCAGTAATGTTGGGGGTTTAAGCAATCAGCCCCAGCATTTT	CASNVGGLSNQPQHF
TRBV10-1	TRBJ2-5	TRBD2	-	TGCGCCAGCAGTGCGGGCGGGAGGCCCCAAGAGACCCAGTACTTC	CASSAGGRPQETQYF
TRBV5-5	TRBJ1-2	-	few	TGTGCCAGCAGCCGTTTGGGGGGCGCAGGCTATGGCTACACCTTC	CASSRLGGAGYGYTF
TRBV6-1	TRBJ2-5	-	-	TGTGCCAGCAGTGAGATTGGAGAGACCCAGTACTTC	CASSEIGETQYF
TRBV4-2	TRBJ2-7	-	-	TGTGCCAGCAGTCGTACTCTCGGGAGTTTTGGCGAGCAGTACTTC	CASSRTLGSFGEQYF
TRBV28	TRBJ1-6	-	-	TGTGCCAGCAGTCCGCCGAGGGGGGCCCTCCACTTT	CASSPPRGALHF
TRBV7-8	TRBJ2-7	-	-	TGTGCCAGCAGGGGCAGGGCTCCCGAGCAGTACTTC	CASRGRAPEQYF
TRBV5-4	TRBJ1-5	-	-	TGTGCCAGCAGCTTGACACCGGGATCCAATCAGCCCCAGCATTTT	CASSLTPGSNQPQHF
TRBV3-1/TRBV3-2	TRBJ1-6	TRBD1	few	TGTGCCAGCAGCCCGCCGACAGGGGTTGAATCACCCCTCCACTTT	CASSPPTGVESPLHF
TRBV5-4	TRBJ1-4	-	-	TGTGCCAGCAGCCCCCAAGCGGGGGCGCGCGAAAAACTGTTTTTT	CASSPQAGAREKLFF
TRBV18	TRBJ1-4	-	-	TGTGCCAGCTCACTCTGGGACATTTCAACTAATGAAAAACTGTTTTTT	CASSLWDISTNEKLFF
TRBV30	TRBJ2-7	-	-	TGTGCCTGGAGTGTAAACAGGAGATACGAGCAGTACTTC	CAWSVNRRYEQYF
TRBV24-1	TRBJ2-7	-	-	TGTGCCACCAGTGATTTATCGCCTTCCCCCTACGAGCAGTACTTC	CATSDLSPSPYEQYF
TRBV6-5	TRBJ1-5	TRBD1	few	TGTGCCAGCAGTTACGACAGGGTTCTTCAGCCCCAGCATTTT	CASSYDRVLQPQHF
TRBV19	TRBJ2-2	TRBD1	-	TGTGCCAGTAGTCACCCGGGACAGGAAACCGGGGAGCTGTTTTTT	CASSHPGQETGELFF
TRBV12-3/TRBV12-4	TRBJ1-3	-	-	TGTGCCAGCAGTTTTGAGGGAAACACCATATATTTT	CASSFEGNTIYF
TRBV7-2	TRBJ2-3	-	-	TGTGCCAGCAGCTTAGGGGTCAGGGAAGGCACAGATACGCAGTATTTT	CASSLGVREGTDTQYF
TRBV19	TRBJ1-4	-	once	TGTGCCAGTAGCTCCTACGACGGACCCACTAATGAAAAACTGTTTTTT	CASSSYDGPTNEKLFF
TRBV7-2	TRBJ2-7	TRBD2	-	TGTGCCAGCAGCTTACCGGCGGGGGGGCCCTACGAGCAGTACTTC	CASSLPAGGPYEQYF
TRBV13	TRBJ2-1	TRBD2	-	TGTGCCAGCAGCTTGTCGGCTAGCGGGAGGTCGAGTGAGCAGTTCTTC	CASSLSASGRSSEQFF
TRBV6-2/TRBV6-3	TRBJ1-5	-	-	TGTGCCAGCAGTTCGGGACAAGCGGACGGCGAGCCCCAGCATTTT	CASSSGQADGEPQHF
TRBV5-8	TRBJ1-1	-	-	TGTGCCAGCAGCCCCCGGGACACCAACACTGAAGCTTTCTTT	CASSPRDTNTEAFF
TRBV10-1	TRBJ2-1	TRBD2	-	TGCGCCAGCAGTGAGTCGAGTGGGACTAGCACGAGGCGGGATGAGCAGTTCTTC	CASSESSGTSTRRDEQFF
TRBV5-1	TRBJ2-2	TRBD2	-	TGCGCCAGCAGCTCTTTCCCTAGCGGACACGCGAACACCGGGGAGCTGTTTTTT	CASSSFPSGHANTGELFF
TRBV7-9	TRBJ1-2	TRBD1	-	TGTGCCAGCAGCCACCCTGGACAGGGGTATGGCTACACCTTC	CASSHPGQGYGYTF
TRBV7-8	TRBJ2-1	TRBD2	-	TGTGCCAGCAGCTTAGAATCTAGCGGGAACTTCGATGAGCAGTTCTTC	CASSLESSGNFDEQFF
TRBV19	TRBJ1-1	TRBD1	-	TGTGCCAGTAGTAAACGGACAGGGGGGAACACTGAAGCTTTCTTT	CASSKRTGGNTEAFF
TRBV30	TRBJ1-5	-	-	TGTGCCTGGAGTCTGAGGGAAGGGCAGCCCCAGCATTTT	CAWSLREGQPQHF